A selection of T cell receptor beta chains follows, all from one sample in a study of blood T cells in healthy people across ages. TCRdb called the 5' RACE reads again in MiXCR, with one record for every CDR3 protein. The sample holds about 1.6 million distinct CDR3 sequences, about 35% seen once. The sequencing sample was made of blood. The receptors derive from a woman aged 25 to 45 in good health. The CDR3 runs from the conserved cysteine through the conserved F or W. A D gene is named only where the DNA matches it firmly. Rows give clone size only sometimes, using once, few, many, or a class for an expanded clone.

D gene,clone size,J gene,V gene,CDR3 DNA,CDR3 protein
TRBD2,-,TRBJ2-1,TRBV27,TGTGCCAGCAGTTTCGGACTAGCGGGATACTACAATGAGCAGTTCTTC,CASSFGLAGYYNEQFF
-,few,TRBJ2-1,TRBV12-3/TRBV12-4,TGTGCCAGCAGAACGGTACTAGAGGGCAATGAGCAGTTCTTC,CASRTVLEGNEQFF
-,-,TRBJ2-1,TRBV15,TGTGCCACCAGCAGACTATACAATGAGCGGTTCTTC,CATSRLYNERFF
-,-,TRBJ1-2,TRBV14,TGTGCCAGCAGCCAAGAGACGGGGGCTAACTATGGCTACACCTTC,CASSQETGANYGYTF
-,many,TRBJ2-6,TRBV20-1,TGCAGTGCCTCCAGAAGACAAGCTGGGGCCAACGTCCTGACTTTC,CSASRRQAGANVLTF
-,-,TRBJ2-3,TRBV10-3,TGCGCCATCAGTGGGCGAACAGGCACAGATACGCAGTATTTT,CAISGRTGTDTQYF
-,-,TRBJ2-3,TRBV7-9,TGTGCCAGCAGTCCACAGGGTCTGGATACGCAGTATTTT,CASSPQGLDTQYF
-,-,TRBJ2-3,TRBV7-2,TGTGCCAGCAGCCCAACCCACTGGAGCGCAGATACGCAGTATTTT,CASSPTHWSADTQYF
TRBD2,-,TRBJ2-3,TRBV29-1,TGCAGCGGGACGGGGGGACCCTCCACAGATACGCAGTATTTT,CSGTGGPSTDTQYF
-,-,TRBJ1-2,TRBV10-3,TGTGCCATCAGTGAGTCTCCACAGGGCTCCTACACCTTC,CAISESPQGSYTF
-,-,TRBJ2-7,TRBV5-1,TGCGCCAGCAGCATAAAGGACCCAGCCTACGAGCAGTACTTC,CASSIKDPAYEQYF
TRBD2,few,TRBJ2-1,TRBV11-1,TGTGCCAGCAGCTTGCTAGCGGGAGTGATCCACAATGAGCAGTTCTTC,CASSLLAGVIHNEQFF
TRBD1,-,TRBJ2-5,TRBV29-1,TGCAGCGCCACCCAGGGGGCCGGAGAGACCCAGTACTTC,CSATQGAGETQYF
TRBD1,few,TRBJ2-1,TRBV7-9,TGTGCCAGCAGCTTAACCAGGACAGGGAACAATGAGCAGTTCTTC,CASSLTRTGNNEQFF
TRBD1,-,TRBJ2-1,TRBV10-2,TGCGCCAGCAGTAAACCCCCGGGACAGGGATACAATGAGCAGTTCTTC,CASSKPPGQGYNEQFF
-,-,TRBJ2-1,TRBV14,TGTGCCAGCACCCTGGGACTTTCGAATGAGCAGTTCTTC,CASTLGLSNEQFF
-,-,TRBJ2-1,TRBV4-1,TGCGCCAGCAGCCAGGCTGGTGGGGGCCTTGGGAATGAGCAGTTCTTC,CASSQAGGGLGNEQFF
-,few,TRBJ2-3,TRBV5-1,TGCGCCAGCAGCTTGGTTCTAAACACAGATACGCAGTATTTT,CASSLVLNTDTQYF
-,-,TRBJ1-4,TRBV9,TGCGATGGATTGCTTTCTAATGAAAAACTGTTTTTT,CDGLLSNEKLFF
-,-,TRBJ2-7,TRBV3-1,TGTGCCAGCAGTCGATTCAGGGGCGCTGAATACGAGCAGTACTTC,CASSRFRGAEYEQYF
-,many,TRBJ2-7,TRBV7-9,TGTGCCAGCAGCTCCCAGGGTAGCGAGCAGTACTTC,CASSSQGSEQYF
TRBD2,-,TRBJ2-1,TRBV30,TGTGCCTGGCTTGATCCGGGACTAGCGGGAGAGCACAATGAGCAGTTCTTC,CAWLDPGLAGEHNEQFF
-,-,TRBJ2-1,TRBV3-1,TGTGCCAGCAGCCAAGAGAGCAGCCTTTCCTACAATGAGCAGTTCTTC,CASSQESSLSYNEQFF
-,-,TRBJ1-2,TRBV3-1,TGTGCCAGCAGCCCAAGGGGGTCAGGCTATGGCTACACCTTC,CASSPRGSGYGYTF
-,few,TRBJ2-5,TRBV3-1,TGTGCCAGCAGCCAAGATCCAGCGGGAGAGACCCAGTACTTC,CASSQDPAGETQYF
-,few,TRBJ2-3,TRBV9,TGTGCCAGCAGCCCGATGATGCAGGGGTATGGCACAGATACGCAGTATTTT,CASSPMMQGYGTDTQYF
-,-,TRBJ2-4,TRBV28,TGTGCCAGCAGTTCCCCCTGGGGGCGCGGTACAAACATTCAGTACTTC,CASSSPWGRGTNIQYF
TRBD1,-,TRBJ2-3,TRBV15,TGTGCCACCAGCGTGCGACCGGGACAGGGAACAGATACGCAGTATTTT,CATSVRPGQGTDTQYF
-,-,TRBJ2-7,TRBV20-1,TGCAGTGCTAAAGAACATTCGGGGGGCGCCTACGAGCAGTACTTC,CSAKEHSGGAYEQYF
-,-,TRBJ1-1,TRBV6-1,TGTGCCAGCAGTGTCCCCCGGGCAGCCCAGGGTCCTTTCTTT,CASSVPRAAQGPFF
-,-,TRBJ1-2,TRBV7-2,TGTGCCAGCAGCTTAGCAGTCGGCAGCAGGAAAGGACCCTTAAACTATGGCTACACCTTC,CASSLAVGSRKGPLNYGYTF